Each of the 18 T cell receptor beta chains below was sequenced from the same sample in a study of cytomegalovirus exposure and HLA in healthy donors. The table came from immunoSEQ multiplex PCR; TCRdb's copy has only in-frame clones and leaves some out. The sample shows more than 250,000 clones, roughly 90% of them seen only once. The sample taken for sequencing was PBMCs. The source is a woman aged 18-29 years in good health and CMV-seronegative.

Here the CDR3 reads CATSFGENTEAFF. The CDR3 DNA reads TGCGCCACGTCCTTCGGGGAGAACACTGAAGCTTTCTTT. The V and J genes are TRBV5-1 and TRBJ1-1; D not resolved. Germline CDR1 is SGHRS and CDR2 is YFSETQ. With 9 bases removed from V and 1 base from J, the gap between germline ends came to 13 bases. This CDR3 is built from 13 residues.

This clone was recorded only once. The chain combines TRBV5-8 with TRBJ2-1, with D tentatively TRBD1 (6 bases). Trimming left V 1 base short and J 3 bases short, with 8 bases between. From germline, CDR1 is SGHTS and CDR2 YDEGEE. CDR3 length: 14 amino acids. CDR3 in amino acids: CASSLRGGYNEQFF. The CDR3 DNA follows: TGTGCCAGCAGCTTGAGAGGGGGCTACAATGAGCAGTTCTTC.

V gene TRBV11-2 combines with J gene TRBJ2-1, with 13 positions matching TRBD2. The V gene end was trimmed by 1 base and the J gene end by 3 bases; junction bases not matched to a gene: 6. The CDR3 covers 18 residues. CDR1 and CDR2 from the germline V gene are SGHAT and FQNNGV. Written as DNA, the CDR3 is TGTGCCAGCAGCTTAGGGACTAGCGGGAGTCCAGACTACAATGAGCAGTTCTTC. It specifies CASSLGTSGSPDYNEQFF. The whole variable domain, filled in from reference TRBV11-2 and TRBJ2-1, reads EAGVAQSPRYKIIEKRQSVAFWCNPISGHATLYWYQQILGQGPKLLIQFQNNGVVDDSQLPKDRFSAERLKGVDSTLKIQPAKLEDSAVYLCASSLGTSGSPDYNEQFFGPGTRLTVL.

This chain links TRBV9 with TRBJ2-1; 11 nucleotides line up with TRBD2. V was pared by 3 bases and J by 6 bases, with 5 bases of the junction left unmatched. This CDR3 is built from 15 residues. Germline CDR1 is SGDLS and CDR2 is YYNGEE. The CDR3 sequence: CASSEGGLAANEQFF. In DNA, the CDR3 is TGTGCCAGCAGCGAGGGGGGACTAGCGGCCAATGAGCAGTTCTTC.

The chain employs TRBV4-1 and TRBJ2-7; 9 bases fit TRBD2. V dropped 5 bases and J dropped 0; count of bases not matched to a gene: 5. The CDR3 loop spans 15 amino acids. The germline gives CDR1 MGHRA, CDR2 YSYEKL. The CDR3 bases are TGCGCCAGCAGCGCAACTAGCGGGCCCTCCTACGAGCAGTACTTC. It yields the protein CASSATSGPSYEQYF.

The V and J genes are TRBV28 and TRBJ2-7; unclear D gene. The CDR3 loop spans 13 amino acids. CDR1 is MDHEN, CDR2 SYDVKM, per germline. The V and J ends lost 3 bases and 2 bases respectively, with 8 bases between them. Here the CDR3 reads CASSFPLTYEQYF. Here the CDR3 DNA reads TGTGCCAGCAGTTTTCCCCTAACCTACGAGCAGTACTTC.

J is TRBJ1-1 and V is TRBV6-6; 8 bases map to TRBD1. CDR3 size: 14 residues. Germline V CDR1 and CDR2: MNHNY, SVGAGI (reference sequence). Unmatched junction bases numbered 12, after V lost 5 bases and J lost 10 bases. CDR3 coding DNA: TGTGCCAGCAGTCCCTCCGGACAGGGCCTTTCAGCTTTCTTT. Residues: CASSPSGQGLSAFF.

This clone was detected once. The chain employs TRBV19 and TRBJ2-7; weak D call: TRBD2 (7 bases). V lost 6 bases, J lost 4 bases, and 10 bases lay in between. CDR3 length: 12 amino acids. CDR1 and CDR2 (germline): LNHDA, SQIVND (reference sequence). The CDR3 region has the DNA TGTGCCAGTAGAGGGGGGGCTTACGAGCAGTACTTC. Encoded protein: CASRGGAYEQYF.

A note on this clone: This sequence may be a read error, since a much larger clone differs from it by one base. J is TRBJ2-7 and V is TRBV7-2; D gene unclear. Germline V CDR1 and CDR2: SGHTA, FQGNSA. The CDR3 has 11 residues. Trimming took off 4 bases at V and 3 bases at J, with 4 bases between the two ends. CDR3 sequence reads: CASSSYYEQYF. Here the CDR3 DNA reads TGTGCCAGCAGCTCCTACTACGAGCAGTACTTC. The full variable domain, completed using reference TRBV7-2 and TRBJ2-7, is GAGVSQSPSNKVTEKGKDVELRCDPISGHTALYWYRQSLGQGLEFLIYFQGNSAPDKSGLPSDRFSAERTGGSVSTLTIQRTQQEDSAVYLCASSSYYEQYFGPGTRLTVT.

The chain joins TRBV11-3 to TRBJ2-2; possible D gene TRBD1, 6 bases. Germline CDR1 SGHNT, CDR2 YENEEA. This CDR3 is built from 14 residues. Trimming took 0 bases from V and 4 from J, leaving 6 bases between them. In nucleotides, the CDR3 is TGTGCCAGCAGCTTAGAAGGGGGCACCGGGGAGCTGTTTTTT. Translating gives CASSLEGGTGELFF.

J is TRBJ2-3 and V is TRBV27; TRBD1 matches at 7 bases. Germline-derived CDR1 and CDR2 are MNHEY and SMNVEV (reference sequence). CDR3 length equals 16 residues. With V trimmed by 4 bases and J by 2 bases, 9 bases remained unmatched. CDR3 sequence reads: CASSYGQAPITDTQYF. CDR3 in DNA: TGTGCCAGCAGTTACGGACAGGCGCCGATCACAGATACGCAGTATTTT.

V and J are TRBV25-1 and TRBJ2-5, with 11 bases aligning to TRBD1. V shed 4 bases, J shed 5 bases, and the junction held 6 bases outside the gene matches. The CDR3 is made up of 15 amino acids. Per germline, CDR1 MGHDK and CDR2 SYGVNS. The CDR3 loop is CASSVGQGAWETQYF. The CDR3 nucleotides are TGTGCCAGCAGTGTCGGACAGGGGGCGTGGGAGACCCAGTACTTC.

This clone appeared once. The rearrangement joins TRBV12-5 to TRBJ2-1, with D tentatively TRBD2 (6 bases). Trimming took off 0 bases at V and 3 bases at J, with 15 bases between the two ends. From germline, CDR1 is LGHNT and CDR2 FRNRAP. CDR3 length equals 17 residues. The CDR3 DNA sequence: TGTGCTAGTGGTTTGGTACCGGGGGAGTTCCGCTACAATGAGCAGTTCTTC. Its protein is CASGLVPGEFRYNEQFF.

J is TRBJ2-1 and V is TRBV14, with 14 bases matching TRBD2. CDR3 length equals 19 residues. The ends lost 0 bases at V and 8 bases at J; junction bases unmatched: 12. Germline CDR1 is SGHDN and CDR2 is FVKESK. CDR3 nucleotides: TGTGCCAGCAGCCAAGAACAAAGAGAGACTAGCGGGAGGGCCTATGAGCAGTTCTTC. This codes for CASSQEQRETSGRAYEQFF.

Only one count was recorded for this clone. The gene calls are TRBV30 and TRBJ1-1; unclear D gene. Trimming removed 7 bases at V and 4 bases at J, with 16 bases between. The CDR3 spans 13 residues. Germline CDR1 is GTSNPN and CDR2 is SVGIG (reference sequence). In DNA form, the CDR3 reads TGTGCCTCCCGCCTCGGGAGCGGCACTGAAGCTTTCTTT. It encodes CASRLGSGTEAFF. Using reference TRBV30 and TRBJ1-1 for the parts outside the CDR3, the full variable domain is SQTIHQWPATLVQPVGSPLSLECTVEGTSNPNLYWYRQAAGRGLQLLFYSVGIGQISSEVPQNLSASRPQDRQFILSSKKLLLSDSGFYLCASRLGSGTEAFFGQGTRLTVV.

This sequence joins TRBV13 and TRBJ1-1, with D hard to call. CDR1 is PRHDT and CDR2 is FYEKMQ in the germline V gene (reference sequence). The germline V and J ends were trimmed by 6 bases and 0 bases, with 8 bases remaining between them. The CDR3 loop spans 13 amino acids. The CDR3 coding sequence is TGTGCCAGCAGTCAGGTGTTGAACACTGAAGCTTTCTTT. Translating it yields CASSQVLNTEAFF.

This clone was recorded only once. The chain joins TRBV2 to TRBJ1-1; TRBD1 aligns across 8 bases. Germline V CDR1 and CDR2: SNHLY, FYNNEI. The length of the CDR3 is 14 residues. V gave up 6 bases and J gave up 2 bases; unmatched junction bases: 5. CDR3 in DNA: TGTGCCAGCAGAGCGACAGGGGCAAACACTGAAGCTTTCTTT. It yields the protein CASRATGANTEAFF.

A single count supports this clone. The genes are TRBV9 and TRBJ2-1; 13 positions agree with TRBD2. V lost 4 bases and J lost 0; bases outside the gene matches: 10. CDR3 length equals 19 residues. Germline V gene lookup returns CDR1 SGDLS and CDR2 YYNGEE. CDR3 coding DNA: TGTGCCAGCAGCCCGGGGACTAGCGGGGTTTTAAGCTCCTACAATGAGCAGTTCTTC. This translates into CASSPGTSGVLSSYNEQFF.